The text below deals with one T cell receptor beta chain. This sample was taken from a study of blood T cell repertoires in COVID-19. The wider study: In each case, the material was cDNA or gDNA derived from T cells, B-cell-depleted T cells, or PBMCs.

This CDR3 contains 19 residues. Germline V gene data show CDR1 as SGDLS and CDR2 as YYNGEE. The junction had 9 bases not matched to a gene; V was cut back by 3 bases and J by 3 bases. The method was immunoSEQ multiplex PCR; TCRdb's version includes in-frame clones alone and lacks a portion of them. This sample has 150,000 to 200,000 clones, with 88% found just once. The sequenced material came from peripheral blood. The receptor was isolated from a human donor in a cohort sampled during active COVID-19. The genes are TRBV9 and TRBJ2-2; 15 bases are shared with TRBD2. The DNA for the CDR3 is TGTGCCAGCAGCGAGGGGACTAGCGGGGGGTATAGGGACACCGGGGAGCTGTTTTTT. Its translation is CASSEGTSGGYRDTGELFF. The variable domain in full, with the rest retrieved from reference TRBV9 and TRBJ2-2, is DSGVTQTPKHLITATGQRVTLRCSPRSGDLSVYWYQQSLDQGLQFLIQYYNGEERAKGNILERFSAQQFPDLHSELNLSSLELGDSALYFCASSEGTSGGYRDTGELFFGEGSRLTVL.